One T cell receptor (beta chain) is described in this entry. The sample originates from a study of blood T cell repertoires in COVID-19. About the research overall: The United States, Italy and Spain supplied acute and convalescent COVID-19 samples. The cDNA or gDNA used as material had been derived from T cells, B-cell-depleted T cells, or PBMCs.

This study enrolled people aged about 18 to 90 from approximately 25 US geographic areas. The CDR3 runs to 17 residues. CDR1 is SGHKS and CDR2 is YYEKEE in the germline V gene (reference sequence). Trimming cost V 0 bases and J 4 bases; bases outside gene matches: 8. Sequenced by immunoSEQ multiplex PCR; TCRdb stores in-frame clones only, minus some. The table records about 210,000 clones, roughly 90% of them present only once. Sequencing input: PBMCs or T cells enriched from blood (not recorded which). The sequence was obtained from a woman aged 30 to 39 who had been exposed to COVID-19. The chain has TRBV5-5 and TRBJ2-2, with 8 bases that match TRBD1. The CDR3 DNA reads TGTGCCAGCAGCTTGGTGGTGACAGGGGTTAGCACCGGGGAGCTGTTTTTT. Protein: CASSLVVTGVSTGELFF.